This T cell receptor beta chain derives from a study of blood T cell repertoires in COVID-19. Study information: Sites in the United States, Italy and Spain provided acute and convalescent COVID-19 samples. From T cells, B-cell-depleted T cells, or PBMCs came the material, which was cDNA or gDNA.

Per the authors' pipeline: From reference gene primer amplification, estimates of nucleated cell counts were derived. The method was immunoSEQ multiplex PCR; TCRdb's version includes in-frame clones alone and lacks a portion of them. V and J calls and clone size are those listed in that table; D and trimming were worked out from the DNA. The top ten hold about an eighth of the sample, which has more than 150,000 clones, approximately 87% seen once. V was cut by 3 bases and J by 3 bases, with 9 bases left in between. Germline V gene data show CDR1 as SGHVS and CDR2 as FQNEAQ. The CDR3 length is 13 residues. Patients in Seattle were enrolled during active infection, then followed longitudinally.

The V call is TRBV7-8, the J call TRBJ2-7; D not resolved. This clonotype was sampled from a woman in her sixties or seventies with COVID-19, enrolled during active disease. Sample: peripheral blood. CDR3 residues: CASSLYSVYEQYF. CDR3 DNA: TGTGCCAGCAGCTTGTATAGTGTCTACGAGCAGTACTTC. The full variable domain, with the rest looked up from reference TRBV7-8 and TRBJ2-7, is GAGVSQSPRYKVAKRGQDVALRCDPISGHVSLFWYQQALGQGPEFLTYFQNEAQLDKSGLPSDRFFAERPEGSVSTLKIQRTQQEDSAVYLCASSLYSVYEQYFGPGTRLTVT.